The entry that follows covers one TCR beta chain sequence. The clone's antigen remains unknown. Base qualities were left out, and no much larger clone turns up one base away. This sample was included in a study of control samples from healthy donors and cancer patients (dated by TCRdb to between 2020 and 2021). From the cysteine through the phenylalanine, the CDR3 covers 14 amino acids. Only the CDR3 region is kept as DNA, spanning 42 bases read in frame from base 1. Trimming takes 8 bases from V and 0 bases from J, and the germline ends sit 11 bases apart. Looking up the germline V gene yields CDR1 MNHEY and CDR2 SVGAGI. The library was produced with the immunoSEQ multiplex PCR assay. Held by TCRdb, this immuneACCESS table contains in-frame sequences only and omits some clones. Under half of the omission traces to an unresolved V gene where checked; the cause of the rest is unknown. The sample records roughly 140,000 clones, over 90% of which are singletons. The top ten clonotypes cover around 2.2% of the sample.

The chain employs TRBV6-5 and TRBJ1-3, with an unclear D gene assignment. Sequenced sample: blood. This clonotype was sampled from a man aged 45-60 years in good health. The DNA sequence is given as TGTGCCAGCTTCCCTGATAACTCTGGAAACACCATATATTTT. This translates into CASFPDNSGNTIYF.